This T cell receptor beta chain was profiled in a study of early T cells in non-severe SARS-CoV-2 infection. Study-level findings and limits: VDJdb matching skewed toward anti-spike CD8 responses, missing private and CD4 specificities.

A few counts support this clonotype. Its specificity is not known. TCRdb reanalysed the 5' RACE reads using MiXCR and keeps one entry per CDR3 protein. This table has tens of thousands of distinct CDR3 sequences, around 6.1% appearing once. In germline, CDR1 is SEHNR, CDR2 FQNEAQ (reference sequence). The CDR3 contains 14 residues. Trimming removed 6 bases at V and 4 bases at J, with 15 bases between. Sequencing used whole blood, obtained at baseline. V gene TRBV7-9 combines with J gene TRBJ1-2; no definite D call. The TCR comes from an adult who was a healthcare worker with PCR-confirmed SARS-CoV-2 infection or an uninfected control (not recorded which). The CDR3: CASRVIPWGYGYTF. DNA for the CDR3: TGTGCCAGCAGAGTGATCCCCTGGGGCTATGGCTACACCTTC.